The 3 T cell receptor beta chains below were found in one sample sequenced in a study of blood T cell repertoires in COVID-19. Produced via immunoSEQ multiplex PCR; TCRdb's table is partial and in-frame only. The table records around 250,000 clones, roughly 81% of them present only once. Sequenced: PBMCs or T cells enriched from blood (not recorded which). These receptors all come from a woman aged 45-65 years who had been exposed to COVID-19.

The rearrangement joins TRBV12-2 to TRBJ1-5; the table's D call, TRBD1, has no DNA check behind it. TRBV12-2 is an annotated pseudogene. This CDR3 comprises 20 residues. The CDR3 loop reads CASRLDSDRGPLGSNQPQHF. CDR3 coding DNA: TGTGCAAGTCGCTTAGATTCCGACAGGGGGCCTTTAGGGAGCAATCAGCCCCAGCATTTT.

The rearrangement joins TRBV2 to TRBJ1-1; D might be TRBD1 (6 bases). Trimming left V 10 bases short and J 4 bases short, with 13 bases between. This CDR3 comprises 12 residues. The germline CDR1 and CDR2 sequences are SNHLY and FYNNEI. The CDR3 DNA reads TGTGCCATCAATAGGGGGAGCACTGAAGCTTTCTTT. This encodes CAINRGSTEAFF.

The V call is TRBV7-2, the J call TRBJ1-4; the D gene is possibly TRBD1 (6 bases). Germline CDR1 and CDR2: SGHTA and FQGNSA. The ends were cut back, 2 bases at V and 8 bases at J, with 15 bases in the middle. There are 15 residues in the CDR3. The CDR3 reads CASSLLNRAGEKLFF. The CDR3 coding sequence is TGTGCCAGCAGCTTATTGAACAGGGCCGGAGAAAAACTGTTTTTT. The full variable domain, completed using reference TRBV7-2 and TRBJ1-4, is GAGVSQSPSNKVTEKGKDVELRCDPISGHTALYWYRQSLGQGLEFLIYFQGNSAPDKSGLPSDRFSAERTGGSVSTLTIQRTQQEDSAVYLCASSLLNRAGEKLFFGSGTQLSVL.